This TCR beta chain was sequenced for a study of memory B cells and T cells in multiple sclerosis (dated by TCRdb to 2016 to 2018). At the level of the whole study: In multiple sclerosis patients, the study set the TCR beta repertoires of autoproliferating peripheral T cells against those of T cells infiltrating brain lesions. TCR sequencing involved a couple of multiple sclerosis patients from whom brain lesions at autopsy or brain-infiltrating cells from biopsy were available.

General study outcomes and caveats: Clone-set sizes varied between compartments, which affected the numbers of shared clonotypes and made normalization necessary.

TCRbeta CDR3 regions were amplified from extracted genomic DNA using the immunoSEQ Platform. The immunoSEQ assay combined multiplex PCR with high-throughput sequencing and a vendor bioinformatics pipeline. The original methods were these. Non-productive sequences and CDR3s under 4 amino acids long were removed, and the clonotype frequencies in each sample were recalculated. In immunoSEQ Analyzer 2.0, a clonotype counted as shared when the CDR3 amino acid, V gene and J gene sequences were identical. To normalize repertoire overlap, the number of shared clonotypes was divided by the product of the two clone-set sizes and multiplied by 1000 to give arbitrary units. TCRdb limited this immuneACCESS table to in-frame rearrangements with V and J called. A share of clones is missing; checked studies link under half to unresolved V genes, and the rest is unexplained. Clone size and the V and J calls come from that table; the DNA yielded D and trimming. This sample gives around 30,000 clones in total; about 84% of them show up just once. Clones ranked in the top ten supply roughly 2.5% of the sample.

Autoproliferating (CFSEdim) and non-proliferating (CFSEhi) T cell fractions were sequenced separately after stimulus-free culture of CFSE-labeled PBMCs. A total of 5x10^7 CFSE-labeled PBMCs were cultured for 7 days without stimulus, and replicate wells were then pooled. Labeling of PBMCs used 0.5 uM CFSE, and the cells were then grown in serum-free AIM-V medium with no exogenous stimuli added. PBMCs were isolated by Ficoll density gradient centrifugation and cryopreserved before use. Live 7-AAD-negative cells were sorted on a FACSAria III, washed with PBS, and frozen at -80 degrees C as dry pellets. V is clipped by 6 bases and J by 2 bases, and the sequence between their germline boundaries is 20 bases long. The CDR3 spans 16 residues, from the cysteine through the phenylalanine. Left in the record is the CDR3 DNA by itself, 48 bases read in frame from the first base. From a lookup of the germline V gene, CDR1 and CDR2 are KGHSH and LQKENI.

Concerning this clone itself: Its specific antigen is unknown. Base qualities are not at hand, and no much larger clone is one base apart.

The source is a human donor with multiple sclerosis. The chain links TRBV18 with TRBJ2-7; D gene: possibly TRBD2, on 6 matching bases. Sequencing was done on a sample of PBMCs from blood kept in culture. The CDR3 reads CASSTTPPGGTYEQYF. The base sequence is TGTGCCAGCTCGACCACACCCCCCGGGGGTACCTACGAGCAGTACTTC.